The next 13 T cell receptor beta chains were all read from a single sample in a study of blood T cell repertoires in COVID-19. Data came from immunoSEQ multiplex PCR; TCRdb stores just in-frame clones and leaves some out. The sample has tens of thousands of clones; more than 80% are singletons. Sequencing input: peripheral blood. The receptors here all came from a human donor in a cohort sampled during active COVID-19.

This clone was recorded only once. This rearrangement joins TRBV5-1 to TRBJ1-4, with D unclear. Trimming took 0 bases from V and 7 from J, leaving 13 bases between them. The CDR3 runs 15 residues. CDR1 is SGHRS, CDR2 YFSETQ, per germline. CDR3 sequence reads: CASSLVEAGGEKLFF. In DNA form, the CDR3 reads TGCGCCAGCAGCTTGGTAGAGGCCGGCGGTGAAAAACTGTTTTTT.

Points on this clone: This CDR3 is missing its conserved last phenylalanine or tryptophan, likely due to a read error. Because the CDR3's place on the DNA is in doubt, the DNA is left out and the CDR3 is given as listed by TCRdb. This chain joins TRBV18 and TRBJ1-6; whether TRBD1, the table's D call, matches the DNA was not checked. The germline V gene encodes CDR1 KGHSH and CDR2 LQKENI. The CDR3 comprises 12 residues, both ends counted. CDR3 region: CASSPRGQRPNH.

CDR3 region: CASSFQQGAYEQYF. The CDR3 DNA follows: TGTGCCAGCAGCTTCCAACAGGGGGCATATGAGCAGTACTTC. The chain has TRBV7-8 and TRBJ2-7, with 9 bases matching TRBD1. CDR1 and CDR2 from the germline V gene are SGHVS and FQNEAQ. Trimming at V came to 3 bases and at J to 7 bases, leaving 7 bases not matched to a gene. This CDR3 region has 14 residues.

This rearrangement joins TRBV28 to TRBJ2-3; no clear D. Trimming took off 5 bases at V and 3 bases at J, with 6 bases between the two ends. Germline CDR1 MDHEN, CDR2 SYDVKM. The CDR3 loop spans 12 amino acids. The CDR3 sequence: CASSPMTDTQYF. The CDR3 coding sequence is TGTGCCAGCAGTCCAATGACAGATACGCAGTATTTT. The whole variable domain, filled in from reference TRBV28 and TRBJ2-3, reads DVKVTQSSRYLVKRTGEKVFLECVQDMDHENMFWYRQDPGLGLRLIYFSYDVKMKEKGDIPEGYSVSREKKERFSLILESASTNQTSMYLCASSPMTDTQYFGPGTRLTVL.

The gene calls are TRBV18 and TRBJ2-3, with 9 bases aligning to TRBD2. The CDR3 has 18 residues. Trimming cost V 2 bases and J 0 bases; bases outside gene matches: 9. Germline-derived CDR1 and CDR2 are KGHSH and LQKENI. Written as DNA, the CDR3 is TGTGCCAGCTCACCAGGTCTACTAGCGGGTTCTAGCACAGATACGCAGTATTTT. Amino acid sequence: CASSPGLLAGSSTDTQYF.

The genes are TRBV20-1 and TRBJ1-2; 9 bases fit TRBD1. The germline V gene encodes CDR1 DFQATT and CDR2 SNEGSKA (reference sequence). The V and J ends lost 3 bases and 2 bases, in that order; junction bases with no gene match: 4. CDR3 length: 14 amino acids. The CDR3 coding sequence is TGCAGTGCTAGTGGGACAGGGACGAACTATGGCTACACCTTC. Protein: CSASGTGTNYGYTF.

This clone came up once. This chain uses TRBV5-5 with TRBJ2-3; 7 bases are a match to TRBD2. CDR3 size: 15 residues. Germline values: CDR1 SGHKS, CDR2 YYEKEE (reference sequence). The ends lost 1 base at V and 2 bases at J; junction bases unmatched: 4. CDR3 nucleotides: TGTGCCAGCAGCTTGCTGGGACTAAACACAGATACGCAGTATTTT. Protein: CASSLLGLNTDTQYF.

The CDR3 region is CASSAGQVSYEQYF. The CDR3 DNA is TGCGCCAGCAGCGCCGGACAGGTTAGCTACGAGCAGTACTTC. V and J are TRBV5-1 and TRBJ2-7, with 7 bases lining up with TRBD1. The germline V gene has CDR1 SGHRS and CDR2 YFSETQ. V gave up 4 bases and J gave up 3 bases; unmatched junction bases: 7. This CDR3 spans 14 amino acids.

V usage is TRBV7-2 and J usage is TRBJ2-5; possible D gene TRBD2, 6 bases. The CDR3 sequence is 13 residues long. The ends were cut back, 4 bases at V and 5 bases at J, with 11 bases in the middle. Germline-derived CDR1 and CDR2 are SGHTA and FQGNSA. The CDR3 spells CASSSSVGETQYF. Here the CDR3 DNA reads TGTGCCAGCAGCTCTAGCGTAGGCGAGACCCAGTACTTC.

The CDR3 bases are TGTGCCAGCAGCCCCCCACCTACAGTTACGAACACCGGGGAGCTGTTTTTT. Its translation: CASSPPPTVTNTGELFF. The chain recombines TRBV28 with TRBJ2-2; D gene unclear. CDR1 is MDHEN and CDR2 is SYDVKM in the germline V gene. CDR3 length equals 17 residues. V was clipped by 6 bases and J by 0 bases, with 17 bases between them.

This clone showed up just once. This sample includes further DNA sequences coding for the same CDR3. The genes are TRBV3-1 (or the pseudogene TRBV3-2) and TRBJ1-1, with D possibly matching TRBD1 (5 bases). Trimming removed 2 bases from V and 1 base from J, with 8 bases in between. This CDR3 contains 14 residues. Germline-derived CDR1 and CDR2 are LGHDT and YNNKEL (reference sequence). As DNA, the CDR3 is TGTGCCAGCAGCCAATCTGACAGGAACACTGAAGCTTTCTTT. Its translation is CASSQSDRNTEAFF.

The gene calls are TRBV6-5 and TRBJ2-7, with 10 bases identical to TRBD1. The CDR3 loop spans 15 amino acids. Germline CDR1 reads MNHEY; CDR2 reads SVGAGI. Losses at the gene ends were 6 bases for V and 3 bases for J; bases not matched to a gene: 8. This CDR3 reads CASSADRGRIYEQYF. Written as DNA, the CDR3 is TGTGCCAGCAGCGCCGACAGGGGGCGTATCTACGAGCAGTACTTC.

The chain's CDR3 is CASSQGGMNTEAFF. In DNA form, the CDR3 reads TGTGCCAGCAGCCAGGGGGGAATGAACACTGAAGCTTTCTTT. This rearrangement joins TRBV11-3 to TRBJ1-1; TRBD1 aligns across 7 bases. The germline V gene encodes CDR1 SGHNT and CDR2 YENEEA. The J segment lost 0 bases and the V segment lost 5 bases, leaving 3 bases of the junction unmatched. The CDR3 sequence is 14 residues long.